These 10 T cell receptor beta chains came from one sample sequenced in a study of cytomegalovirus exposure and HLA in healthy donors. Primers included in the PCR were 60 Vbeta and 13 Jbeta primers. Clones were read by immunoSEQ multiplex PCR, and TCRdb kept only the in-frame ones, dropping some. The table lists 140,000 or so clones, around 9.6% of them singletons. Sequencing input: PBMCs. The receptors were gathered from a male donor in good health and CMV-seronegative.

The chain joins TRBV5-6 to TRBJ2-5; TRBD2 agrees at 9 bases. The CDR3 is made up of 14 amino acids. Germline-derived CDR1 and CDR2 are SGHDT and YYEEEE. V shed 4 bases, J shed 5 bases, and the junction held 6 bases outside the gene matches. CDR3 sequence: CASSRGTSYETQYF. For the CDR3, the DNA is TGTGCCAGCAGCCGAGGGACTAGCTATGAGACCCAGTACTTC.

This clone was observed a handful of times. CDR3 DNA: TGTGCCAGCAGCTTAGATCCCGGGAATCAGCCCCAGCATTTT. This sequence encodes CASSLDPGNQPQHF. V and J are TRBV7-6 and TRBJ1-5; no reliable D call. CDR1 and CDR2 from the germline V gene are SGHVS and FNYEAQ. The germline V and J ends were trimmed by 1 base and 4 bases, with 8 bases remaining between them. The CDR3 extends over 14 amino acids.

The chain is built from TRBV7-6 and TRBJ2-6; 8 nucleotides match TRBD2. Germline V CDR1 and CDR2: SGHVS, FNYEAQ. This CDR3 has 17 amino acids. V lost 2 bases to trimming and J lost 0 bases; unmatched junction nucleotides: 3. The CDR3 reads CASSLILAASGANVLTF. The CDR3, as DNA: TGTGCCAGCAGCTTAATACTAGCGGCCTCTGGGGCCAACGTCCTGACTTTC.

This clone was counted a few times. The chain couples TRBV28 to TRBJ1-2; D gene uncertain. Trimming took 7 bases from V and 1 from J, leaving 10 bases between them. The CDR3 runs to 13 residues. CDR1 MDHEN and CDR2 SYDVKM come from the germline V gene. The DNA of the CDR3 is TGTGCCAGCATAGAGGGCAGTAACTATGGCTACACCTTC. This sequence encodes CASIEGSNYGYTF.

The V gene is TRBV28, the J gene TRBJ2-7; tentatively, D is TRBD1 (5 bases). From germline, CDR1 is MDHEN and CDR2 SYDVKM. The length of the CDR3 is 12 residues. The ends were cut back, 10 bases at V and 1 base at J, with 11 bases in the middle. The CDR3 protein is CATTTGSYEQYF. Written as DNA, the CDR3 is TGTGCCACTACAACAGGTTCCTACGAGCAGTACTTC. Variable domain in full (rest from reference TRBV28 and TRBJ2-7): DVKVTQSSRYLVKRTGEKVFLECVQDMDHENMFWYRQDPGLGLRLIYFSYDVKMKEKGDIPEGYSVSREKKERFSLILESASTNQTSMYLCATTTGSYEQYFGPGTRLTVT.

This clone was detected a few times. The J gene is TRBJ2-5, the V gene TRBV7-8; the D gene is possibly TRBD2 (5 bases). Germline V gene sequence: CDR1 SGHVS, CDR2 FQNEAQ. The CDR3 has 15 amino acids. The V and J ends lost 7 bases and 1 base respectively, with 16 bases between them. DNA of the CDR3: TGTGCCAGCACGCTTACGACGGGAACCCAAGAGACCCAGTACTTC. It codes for CASTLTTGTQETQYF.

This clone was counted a few times. The chain carries TRBV7-8 and TRBJ2-7; D may be TRBD2 (5 bases). The germline gives CDR1 SGHVS, CDR2 FQNEAQ. The CDR3 is 13 amino acids. V gave up 2 bases and J gave up 5 bases, with 10 bases separating them. CDR3 sequence (DNA): TGTGCCAGCAGCTTAACTAGTGACCACGAGCAGTACTTC. Encoded protein: CASSLTSDHEQYF.

The J gene is TRBJ2-7, the V gene TRBV28; the D is unclear. Germline CDR1 is MDHEN and CDR2 is SYDVKM. The CDR3 length is 11 residues. V was cut by 6 bases and J by 9 bases, with 12 bases left in between. As DNA, the CDR3 is TGTGCCAGCAGACAGAACGGCCCGCAGTACTTC. This encodes CASRQNGPQYF.

This clone was detected a few times. This chain links TRBV28 with TRBJ1-1; TRBD1 might be the D (6 bases). This CDR3 spans 15 amino acids. In germline, CDR1 is MDHEN, CDR2 SYDVKM. Trimming stripped 5 bases from V and 7 bases from J, with 20 bases between. DNA for the CDR3: TGTGCCAGCAGTCAGCAGCCCGGCGGGGGGCATGAAGCTTTCTTT. Translated, it gives CASSQQPGGGHEAFF. Full variable domain (rest looked up from reference TRBV28 and TRBJ1-1): DVKVTQSSRYLVKRTGEKVFLECVQDMDHENMFWYRQDPGLGLRLIYFSYDVKMKEKGDIPEGYSVSREKKERFSLILESASTNQTSMYLCASSQQPGGGHEAFFGQGTRLTVV.

This clone has a handful of counts. This chain links TRBV2 with TRBJ1-1, with D perhaps matching TRBD1 (5 bases). Trimming took off 8 bases at V and 1 base at J, with 11 bases between the two ends. Germline CDR1 reads SNHLY; CDR2 reads FYNNEI. The CDR3 runs to 13 residues. CDR3 protein: CASAGNRNTEAFF. In DNA, the CDR3 is TGTGCCAGCGCAGGGAATCGGAACACTGAAGCTTTCTTT.